This passage covers 11 T cell receptor beta chains from one sample sequenced in a study of early T cells in non-severe SARS-CoV-2 infection (dated by TCRdb to about 2021). The library was built by means of 5' RACE. The sequencer listed for this sample is NextSeq 500. TCRdb ran its own pipeline on the public reads, namely fastp trimming at Q25 and MiXCR clone calling, and kept in-frame beta chains. Rows are unified per CDR3 protein, each entry keeping the most common DNA and genes. Present in this sample are about 81,000 distinct CDR3 sequences, approximately 6% of which were seen just once. The top ten hold roughly 8.1% of the sample. The sequencing input was whole blood. The receptor set was obtained from an adult who was a healthcare worker with PCR-confirmed SARS-CoV-2 infection or an uninfected control (not recorded which).

This rearrangement joins TRBV20-1 to TRBJ2-1, with 15 bases that match TRBD2. The germline CDR1 and CDR2 sequences are DFQATT and SNEGSKA (reference sequence). This CDR3 comprises 19 residues. V lost 6 bases and J lost 5; bases outside the gene matches: 17. CDR3 in amino acids: CSASGLAGGPSVFDNEQFF. The CDR3 region has the DNA TGCAGTGCCTCGGGACTAGCGGGGGGCCCTTCGGTATTTGACAATGAGCAGTTCTTC.

The gene calls are TRBV19 and TRBJ1-2; possible D gene TRBD1, 6 bases. Germline V gives CDR1 LNHDA, CDR2 SQIVND (reference sequence). The CDR3 runs to 14 residues. Trimming cost V 5 bases and J 9 bases, with 19 bases left between them. The CDR3 region has the DNA TGTGCCAGTAGTCCAAGGACAGCATCTATTCGCTACACCTTC. Residues: CASSPRTASIRYTF.

This clonotype was seen ten or more times. One end of the junction does not line up with germline, which may come from a read error. This chain joins TRBV12-3 or TRBV12-4 and TRBJ1-1; D remains ambiguous. The CDR3 consists of 11 residues. In DNA, the CDR3 is TGTGCCAGCAGCGGGAACGCTGAAGCTTTCTTT. Amino acid sequence: CASSGNAEAFF.

The chain joins TRBV25-1 to TRBJ1-4; D gene ambiguous. Germline V gene lookup returns CDR1 MGHDK and CDR2 SYGVNS. The CDR3 loop spans 11 amino acids. Trimming cost V 3 bases and J 8 bases, with 4 bases left between them. The CDR3: CASSEAEKLFF. CDR3 DNA sequence: TGTGCCAGCAGTGAGGCGGAAAAACTGTTTTTT. The complete variable domain, with remaining parts taken from reference TRBV25-1 and TRBJ1-4, reads EADIYQTPRYLVIGTGKKITLECSQTMGHDKMYWYQQDPGMELHLIHYSYGVNSTEKGDLSSESTVSRIRTEHFPLTLESARPSHTSQYLCASSEAEKLFFGSGTQLSVL.

This clonotype came up a few times. The gene calls are TRBV29-1 and TRBJ1-5; D gene uncertain. CDR1 is SQVTM and CDR2 is ANQGSEA in the germline V gene. CDR3 length: 13 amino acids. V lost 4 bases to trimming and J lost 0 bases, with 7 bases between them. This chain's CDR3 is CSVAQSSNQPQHF. The DNA for the CDR3 is TGCAGCGTTGCACAGTCTAGCAATCAGCCCCAGCATTTT.

A few counts support this clonotype. This chain uses TRBV7-2 with TRBJ2-1, with 12 nucleotides matching TRBD2. CDR3 length: 15 residues. The ends lost 2 bases at V and 4 bases at J; junction bases unmatched: 0. Germline CDR1 reads SGHTA; CDR2 reads FQGNSA. CDR3 region: CASSLLAGGYNEQFF. The CDR3 DNA reads as TGTGCCAGCAGCTTACTAGCGGGAGGGTACAATGAGCAGTTCTTC.

This clonotype was picked up many times. The chain has TRBV14 and TRBJ2-1, with D maybe TRBD1 (5 bases). CDR3 length: 15 amino acids. Germline V lookup: CDR1 SGHDN, CDR2 FVKESK. V lost 3 bases and J lost 4, with 13 bases in between. The DNA for the CDR3 is TGTGCCAGCAGCCATCGTCAGGGCTTGTACAATGAGCAGTTCTTC. Its translation: CASSHRQGLYNEQFF.

This clonotype was seen many times. This rearrangement joins TRBV12-3 or TRBV12-4 to TRBJ2-2; 8 nucleotides align to TRBD1. The junction had 11 bases not matched to a gene; V was cut back by 5 bases and J by 6 bases. The CDR3 has 16 amino acids. Here the CDR3 reads CASSPRDRPLPGELFF. The CDR3, as DNA: TGTGCCAGCAGTCCTAGGGACAGGCCCTTACCCGGGGAGCTGTTTTTT.

The rearrangement uses TRBV6-5 and TRBJ2-7, with 9 bases aligning to TRBD1. Germline CDR1 reads MNHEY; CDR2 reads SVGAGI. With V trimmed by 6 bases and J by 7 bases, 1 base remained unmatched. There are 11 residues in the CDR3. CDR3 bases: TGTGCCAGCAGGACAGGGGGAGAGCAGTACTTC. Translating it yields CASRTGGEQYF.

This clonotype was observed at least ten times. The J gene is TRBJ2-2, the V gene TRBV12-3 or TRBV12-4; tentative D call: TRBD2 (5 bases). V was shortened by 8 bases and J by 9 bases, with 13 bases between the two germline ends. This CDR3 spans 12 amino acids. The CDR3 DNA is TGTGCCAGCGGGGTAGGACTCCGGGAGCTGTTTTTT. It is translated as CASGVGLRELFF.

This clonotype was observed many times. The V gene is TRBV9, the J gene TRBJ2-1, with no clear D. The V and J ends lost 1 base and 4 bases respectively, with 0 bases between them. CDR1 and CDR2 from the germline V gene are SGDLS and YYNGEE. The CDR3 sequence is 11 residues long. The CDR3 nucleotides read TGTGCCAGCAGCGTATACAATGAGCAGTTCTTC. This codes for CASSVYNEQFF.